This T cell receptor (beta chain) was documented in a study of T cells after yellow fever vaccination. TCRdb redid the calling of the 5' RACE reads with MiXCR, one entry per CDR3 protein. The table has 300,000 to 350,000 distinct CDR3 sequences, 3.5% to 4.5% seen once. CDR3 length equals 14 residues. The germline V and J ends were trimmed by 5 bases and 6 bases, with 13 bases remaining between them. Looked up from germline, CDR1 is SGHTA and CDR2 is FQGNSA. This TCR was recovered from a man younger than 35 who received the YFV17D yellow fever vaccine. This chain joins TRBV7-2 and TRBJ1-4; no clear D. This material consisted of PBMCs, taken 15 days after the yellow fever booster vaccination. The CDR3 region is CASSQDPGDEKLFF. CDR3 sequence (DNA): TGTGCCAGCAGCCAGGACCCTGGCGATGAAAAACTGTTTTTT.